Shown below are 18 T cell receptor beta chains from a single sample sequenced in a study of OX40 agonist ivuxolimab in advanced cancers. Sequenced by immunoSEQ multiplex PCR; TCRdb stores in-frame clones only, minus some. The sample comprises about 58,000 clones, over 80% of which are singletons, and around 2% rests with the top ten. This sample comprised CD4+ or CD8+ T cells sorted from blood, obtained in a trial of the OX40 agonist ivuxolimab. These receptors came from an adult with an advanced solid tumor such as melanoma, head and neck, liver or kidney cancer.

The gene calls are TRBV9 and TRBJ1-5; D remains unclear. The V end was cut by 0 bases, the J end by 3 bases, with 13 bases between. CDR1 and CDR2 (germline): SGDLS, YYNGEE. This CDR3 is built from 16 residues. CDR3 amino acids: CASSVVVGRDNQPQHF. The DNA for the CDR3 is TGTGCCAGCAGCGTAGTCGTCGGACGGGACAATCAGCCCCAGCATTTT.

This clone was seen just once. The gene calls are TRBV5-4 and TRBJ1-3, with 9 bases matching TRBD1. V trimming: 4 bases; J trimming: 3 bases; junction bases outside the gene matches: 5. Germline V gene sequence: CDR1 SGHNT, CDR2 YYREEE (reference sequence). The CDR3 spans 15 residues. The CDR3 nucleotides read TGTGCCAGCAGCCTACAGGGGGCGTATGGAAACACCATATATTTT. This codes for CASSLQGAYGNTIYF.

The chain carries TRBV6-5 and TRBJ2-3; D is unresolved. CDR1 MNHEY and CDR2 SVGAGI come from the germline V gene. CDR3 length: 11 residues. The germline V and J ends were trimmed by 2 bases and 10 bases, with 7 bases remaining between them. DNA for the CDR3: TGTGCCAGCAGTTACATTGGCGCGCAGTATTTT. It codes for CASSYIGAQYF.

The CDR3 sequence: CASSTTGGETGELFF. The CDR3 DNA is TGTGCCAGTAGTACGACAGGTGGTGAGACCGGGGAGCTGTTTTTT. V gene TRBV19 combines with J gene TRBJ2-2; TRBD1 might be the D (6 bases). CDR3 size: 15 residues. Trimming removed 4 bases at V and 5 bases at J, with 14 bases between. Germline loops: CDR1 LNHDA, CDR2 SQIVND (reference sequence).

CDR3 protein: CASSFQRAFTGELFF. The CDR3 coding sequence is TGTGCCAGCAGTTTTCAGCGGGCCTTCACCGGGGAGCTGTTTTTT. This chain connects TRBV27 to TRBJ2-2; possibly TRBD2 for D (6 bases). Trimming took off 3 bases at V and 4 bases at J, with 12 bases between the two ends. This CDR3 contains 15 residues. Germline V gene data show CDR1 as MNHEY and CDR2 as SMNVEV (reference sequence).

To note about this clone: One junction end disagrees with the germline gene, perhaps due to a read error. V usage is TRBV6-1 and J usage is TRBJ1-6; a possible D gene is TRBD1 (5 bases). CDR3 size: 16 residues. Germline-derived CDR1 and CDR2 are MNHNS and SASEGT. CDR3 sequence reads: CASSQALPGNNSPLHF. In DNA, the CDR3 is TGTGCCAGCAGTCAAGCCCTCCCAGGGAATAATTCACCCCTCCACTTT.

V gene TRBV6-6 combines with J gene TRBJ1-1; possibly TRBD1 for D (6 bases). Germline V gene sequence: CDR1 MNHNY, CDR2 SVGAGI (reference sequence). The CDR3 is 13 residues long. Deletions cut 3 bases from V and 5 bases from J, with 10 bases between. The CDR3 DNA reads TGTGCCAGCAGTTATGGGGGCCATACTGAAGCTTTCTTT. Its translation: CASSYGGHTEAFF.

The chain is built from TRBV5-1 and TRBJ2-5; 8 nucleotides line up with TRBD1. The length of the CDR3 is 16 residues. In germline, CDR1 is SGHRS, CDR2 YFSETQ. The ends lost 1 base at V and 1 base at J; junction bases unmatched: 6. The CDR3 region is CASSLKTGGRQETQYF. The CDR3 bases are TGCGCCAGCAGCTTGAAAACAGGGGGGCGCCAAGAGACCCAGTACTTC.

The chain combines TRBV5-1 with TRBJ2-2, with 10 bases matching TRBD1. CDR1 is SGHRS, CDR2 YFSETQ, per germline. The CDR3 covers 15 residues. The junction had 6 bases not matched to a gene; V was cut back by 4 bases and J by 6 bases. DNA of the CDR3: TGCGCCAGCAGCATCGGGACAGGGGTAGCCGGGGAGCTGTTTTTT. Translating it yields CASSIGTGVAGELFF. Supplemented by reference TRBV5-1 and TRBJ2-2, the full variable domain reads KAGVTQTPRYLIKTRGQQVTLSCSPISGHRSVSWYQQTPGQGLQFLFEYFSETQRNKGNFPGRFSGRQFSNSRSEMNVSTLELGDSALYLCASSIGTGVAGELFFGEGSRLTVL.

This chain uses TRBV2 with TRBJ2-7; D is perhaps TRBD1 or TRBD2 (5 bases each). Per the germline V gene, CDR1 is SNHLY and CDR2 is FYNNEI. V lost 6 bases, J lost 7 bases, and 13 bases lay in between. There are 12 residues in the CDR3. CDR3 sequence: CASRVGTREQYF. The CDR3 nucleotides read TGTGCCAGCAGGGTCGGGACGCGGGAGCAGTACTTC.

This chain joins TRBV6-6 and TRBJ1-5, with 8 bases that match TRBD1. Germline V gene lookup returns CDR1 MNHNY and CDR2 SVGAGI (reference sequence). The CDR3 runs 15 residues. V lost 6 bases, J lost 6 bases, and 10 bases stayed unmatched. The CDR3 loop reads CASRLLDRGGQPQHF. The DNA of the CDR3 is TGTGCCAGCAGACTTCTAGACAGGGGAGGTCAGCCCCAGCATTTT.

In DNA form, the CDR3 reads TGTGCCAGCACCCCCCGCGGCAGGGGAGATCAGCCCCAGCATTTT. Translation: CASTPRGRGDQPQHF. The chain is built from TRBV28 and TRBJ1-5, with D possibly matching TRBD1 (6 bases). The CDR3 contains 15 residues. CDR1 is MDHEN and CDR2 is SYDVKM in the germline V gene. Trimming cost V 7 bases and J 5 bases, with 18 bases left between them.

This clone occurred once. The chain uses TRBV19 and TRBJ2-7; tentatively, D is TRBD1 or TRBD2 (5 bases each). CDR1 and CDR2 from the germline V gene are LNHDA and SQIVND (reference sequence). V lost 5 bases, J lost 4 bases, and 24 bases lay in between. The CDR3 length is 17 residues. The CDR3, as DNA: TGTGCCAGTAGTCTAGGATTCTCACGGGGCGGCGGTTACGAGCAGTACTTC. It codes for CASSLGFSRGGGYEQYF.

This chain uses TRBV7-2 with TRBJ2-6; tentatively, D is TRBD1 (5 bases). Germline V gene data show CDR1 as SGHTA and CDR2 as FQGNSA. Trimming pared 1 base from V and 0 bases from J, leaving 10 bases between. CDR3 size: 17 residues. Written as DNA, the CDR3 is TGTGCCAGCAGCTTAGTGGCAGACAGCTCTGGGGCCAACGTCCTGACTTTC. Translation gives CASSLVADSSGANVLTF.

The rearrangement joins TRBV5-1 to TRBJ2-2; D perhaps matches TRBD1 (5 bases). Between the trimmed V and J ends, which lost 0 bases and 6 bases, there was a span of 18 bases. The germline CDR1 and CDR2 sequences are SGHRS and YFSETQ. The CDR3 spans 17 residues. The CDR3 nucleotides read TGCGCCAGCAGCTTGGGGCCCTCAGGGTCGATGGCCGGGGAGCTGTTTTTT. Translation gives CASSLGPSGSMAGELFF.

This rearrangement joins TRBV10-3 to TRBJ1-4; D is unresolved. The length of the CDR3 is 14 residues. CDR1 ENHRY and CDR2 SYGVKD come from the germline V gene. The V gene lost 3 bases and the J gene lost 10 bases, with 15 bases spanning the gap. The CDR3 DNA is TGTGCCATCAGTGAAGGGCGAAGTAGTGGAAAACTGTTTTTT. Its translation is CAISEGRSSGKLFF.

The chain joins TRBV6-1 to TRBJ1-3; no reliable D call. Germline values: CDR1 MNHNS, CDR2 SASEGT. The CDR3 consists of 16 residues. V was trimmed by 2 bases and J by 0 bases, leaving 11 bases between them. CDR3 in DNA: TGTGCCAGCAGTGAACATACAGCGACCTCTGGAAACACCATATATTTT. This codes for CASSEHTATSGNTIYF.

This chain uses TRBV10-3 with TRBJ1-6; perhaps TRBD1 as D (5 bases). Germline CDR1 is ENHRY and CDR2 is SYGVKD. The CDR3 sequence is 12 residues long. Trimming removed 10 bases at V and 10 bases at J, with 14 bases between. The CDR3 nucleotides are TGTGCCACCCAGCAGGGCGGCTCACCCCTCCACTTT. Residues: CATQQGGSPLHF.